This TCR beta chain emerged from a study of cytotoxic CD8 clonotypes in ibrutinib-treated CLL. Across the whole study: Researchers reported about a dozen relapsed/refractory and fewer than 16 treatment-naive patients, 17 to 18 of them IGHV unmutated. Patients attained roughly 25 partial and 2 complete responses; at median around 68 months, approximately 14 remained remitted while approximately 12 progressed.

Points on this clone: Its matching antigen is unknown. This specimen includes other DNA sequences encoding the same CDR3.

Genomic DNA in an amount of 2 to 2.5 micrograms was extracted from cryopreserved PBMCs and used for the preparation of TCR beta libraries. Germline CDR1 SGHRS, CDR2 YFSETQ. CDR3 length: 13 residues. Trimming took 0 bases from V and 7 from J, leaving 8 bases between them. Profiling relied on immunoSEQ multiplex PCR, and the TCRdb table lists in-frame clones only, not all of them. This table holds roughly 150,000 clones, roughly 80% found once. Overall study results and limits: Circulating CD8+ T-cell counts were tracked by baseline clonality, which exceeded that of age-matched healthy donors.

The source material was PBMCs, sampled after 24 months of ibrutinib treatment. This sequence originates from a human donor with chronic lymphocytic leukemia. The V gene is TRBV5-1, the J gene TRBJ2-1, with TRBD1 as a possible D gene (5 bases). DNA of the CDR3: TGCGCCAGCAGCTTGGGGCCAGGGAATGAGCAGTTCTTC. As protein: CASSLGPGNEQFF.